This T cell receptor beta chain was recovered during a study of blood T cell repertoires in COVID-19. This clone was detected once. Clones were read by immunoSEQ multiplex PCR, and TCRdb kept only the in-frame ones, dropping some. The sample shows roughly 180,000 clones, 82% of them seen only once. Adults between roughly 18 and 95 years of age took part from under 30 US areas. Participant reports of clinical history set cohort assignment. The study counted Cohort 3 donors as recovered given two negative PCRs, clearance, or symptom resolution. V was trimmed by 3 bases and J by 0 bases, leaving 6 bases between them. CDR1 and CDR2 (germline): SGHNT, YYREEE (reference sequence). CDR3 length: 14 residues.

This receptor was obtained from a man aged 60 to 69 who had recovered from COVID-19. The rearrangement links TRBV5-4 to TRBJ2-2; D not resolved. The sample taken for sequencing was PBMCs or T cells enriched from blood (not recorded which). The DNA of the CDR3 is TGTGCCAGCAGCTGGCACGCGAACACCGGGGAGCTGTTTTTT. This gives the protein CASSWHANTGELFF. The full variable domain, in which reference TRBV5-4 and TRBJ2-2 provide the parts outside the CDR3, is ETGVTQSPTHLIKTRGQQVTLRCSSQSGHNTVSWYQQALGQGPQFIFQYYREEENGRGNFPPRFSGLQFPNYSSELNVNALELDDSALYLCASSWHANTGELFFGEGSRLTVL.